Listed below are T cell receptor beta chains from one sample, sequenced in a study of blood T cell repertoires in COVID-19. Clones were read by immunoSEQ multiplex PCR, and TCRdb kept only the in-frame ones, dropping some. The data contain about 94,000 clones, 60% to 85% of them seen just once; the ten biggest clones take up approximately 51%. The sample was peripheral blood. The receptor set was obtained from a human donor in a cohort sampled during active COVID-19. The CDR3 runs from the conserved cysteine through the conserved F or W. Fields, in order: J gene, clone size, V gene, D gene, CDR3 protein, CDR3 DNA. The D gene is left open where the match is weak. Clone size is given for some rows only: seen once, a few or many times, or a class if the clone is expanded.

TRBJ2-7,.,TRBV7-2,TRBD2,CASSLFSGTYEQYF,TGTGCCAGCAGCTTATTCAGCGGGACCTACGAGCAGTACTTC
TRBJ2-3,.,TRBV9,.,CASSGGSSSSLTDTQYF,TGTGCCAGCAGCGGAGGTAGTTCTAGCTCCCTCACAGATACGCAGTATTTT
TRBJ1-1,.,TRBV10-3,TRBD1,CAISESRQGKGAFF,TGTGCCATCAGTGAGTCCCGACAGGGCAAGGGAGCTTTCTTT
TRBJ1-3,few,TRBV6-5,.,CASRNRRGSGNTIYF,TGTGCCAGCAGGAACCGCAGGGGCTCTGGAAACACCATATATTTT
TRBJ2-7,.,TRBV28,TRBD1,CASRPPGTGGVYEQYF,TGTGCCAGCAGACCCCCCGGGACAGGGGGCGTCTACGAGCAGTACTTC
TRBJ1-5,few,TRBV4-1,.,CASSPGVGIGPQHF,TGCGCCAGCAGCCCCGGGGTGGGAATAGGTCCCCAGCATTTT
TRBJ2-1,.,TRBV7-9,TRBD1,CASSARQGTYNEQFF,TGTGCCAGCAGCGCCCGACAGGGGACATACAATGAGCAGTTCTTC
TRBJ2-3,.,TRBV9,TRBD2,CASSVGTSGQYSTDTQYF,TGTGCCAGCAGCGTAGGGACTAGCGGACAATATAGCACAGATACGCAGTATTTT
TRBJ1-2,few,TRBV19,TRBD1,CASSITTGADYGYTF,TGTGCCAGTAGTATAACCACAGGGGCTGACTATGGCTACACCTTC
TRBJ2-3,.,TRBV5-8,.,CASTRGAGTDTQYF,TGTGCCAGCACCCGCGGGGCGGGCACAGATACGCAGTATTTT
TRBJ2-4,.,TRBV7-2,TRBD1,CASSLTGENIQYF,TGTGCCAGCAGCTTAACAGGGGAAAACATTCAGTACTTC
TRBJ1-3,.,TRBV7-2,.,CASSLSLGLGNTIYF,TGTGCCAGCAGCTTAAGTCTGGGGCTCGGAAACACCATATATTTT
TRBJ1-4,.,TRBV4-3,.,CASSQSVAVFEKLFF,TGCGCCAGCAGCCAATCCGTGGCAGTATTTGAAAAACTGTTTTTT
TRBJ2-7,.,TRBV19,.,CASSIRGGGTSSYEQYF,TGTGCCAGTAGTATTCGTGGCGGCGGGACGTCCTCCTACGAGCAGTACTTC
TRBJ1-5,.,TRBV28,.,CASSLTGLTSQPQHF,TGTGCCAGCAGTTTAACGGGTTTAACGAGTCAGCCCCAGCATTTT
TRBJ2-1,.,TRBV28,.,CASTLAGRRSEQFF,TGTGCCAGCACCCTCGCGGGTCGGAGAAGTGAGCAGTTCTTC
TRBJ2-3,.,TRBV6-1,.,CASSESVWTPSTDTQYF,TGTGCCAGCAGTGAATCCGTCTGGACACCAAGCACAGATACGCAGTATTTT
TRBJ2-1,few,TRBV4-1,TRBD2,CASSHKGSGTSGSNEQFF,TGCGCCAGCAGCCACAAGGGCTCCGGGACTAGCGGGAGTAATGAGCAGTTCTTC
TRBJ2-1,once,TRBV28,TRBD2,CASRPQLAGNHEQFF,TGTGCCAGCAGACCCCAACTAGCGGGAAATCATGAGCAGTTCTTC
TRBJ1-2,.,TRBV3-1/TRBV3-2,.,CASSQDLGGYGYTF,TGTGCCAGCAGCCAAGACCTCGGGGGCTATGGCTACACCTTC
TRBJ1-5,.,TRBV7-2,TRBD1,CASKPGQGFNQPQHF,TGTGCCTCTAAGCCGGGACAGGGTTTCAATCAGCCCCAGCATTTT
TRBJ1-2,.,TRBV10-3,.,CAISDILQGTSGYTF,TGTGCCATCAGTGACATCCTACAGGGAACTAGTGGCTACACCTTC